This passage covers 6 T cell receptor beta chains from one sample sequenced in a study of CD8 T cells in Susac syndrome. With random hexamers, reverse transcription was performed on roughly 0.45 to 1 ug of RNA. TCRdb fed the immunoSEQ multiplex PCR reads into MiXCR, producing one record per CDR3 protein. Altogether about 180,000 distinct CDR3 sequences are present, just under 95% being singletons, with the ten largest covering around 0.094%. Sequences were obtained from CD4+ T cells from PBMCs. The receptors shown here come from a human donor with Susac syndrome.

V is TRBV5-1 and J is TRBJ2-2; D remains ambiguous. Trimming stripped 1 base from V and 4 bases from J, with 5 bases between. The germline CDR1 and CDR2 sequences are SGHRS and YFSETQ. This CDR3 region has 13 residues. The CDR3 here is CASSLRITGELFF. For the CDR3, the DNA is TGCGCCAGCAGCTTGCGTATCACCGGGGAGCTGTTTTTT. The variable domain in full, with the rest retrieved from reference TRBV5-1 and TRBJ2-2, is KAGVTQTPRYLIKTRGQQVTLSCSPISGHRSVSWYQQTPGQGLQFLFEYFSETQRNKGNFPGRFSGRQFSNSRSEMNVSTLELGDSALYLCASSLRITGELFFGEGSRLTVL.

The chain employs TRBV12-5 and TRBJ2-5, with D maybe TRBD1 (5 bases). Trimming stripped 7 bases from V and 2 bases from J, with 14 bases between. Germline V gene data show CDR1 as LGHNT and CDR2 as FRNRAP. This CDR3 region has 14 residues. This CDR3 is CASAPGPNQETQYF. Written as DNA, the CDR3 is TGTGCTAGTGCCCCAGGGCCGAATCAAGAGACCCAGTACTTC.

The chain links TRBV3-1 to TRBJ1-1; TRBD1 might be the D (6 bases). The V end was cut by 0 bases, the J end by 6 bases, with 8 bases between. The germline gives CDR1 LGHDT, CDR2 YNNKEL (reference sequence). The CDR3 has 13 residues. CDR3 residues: CASSQEAGAEAFF. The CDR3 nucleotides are TGTGCCAGCAGCCAAGAAGCAGGGGCTGAAGCTTTCTTT.

The CDR3 spells CASSVLSGGDTEAFF. DNA of the CDR3: TGTGCCAGCAGTGTGTTGAGCGGGGGAGACACTGAAGCTTTCTTT. The V call is TRBV2, the J call TRBJ1-1, with D possibly matching TRBD1 (5 bases). From germline, CDR1 is SNHLY and CDR2 FYNNEI. The CDR3 covers 15 residues. V was trimmed by 4 bases and J by 3 bases, leaving 15 bases between them.

CDR3 nucleotide sequence: TGTGCCTGGAGTGGGACGGCCGGCAATCAGCCCCAGCATTTT. Its translation: CAWSGTAGNQPQHF. The rearrangement links TRBV30 to TRBJ1-5; D call uncertain. The CDR3 loop spans 14 amino acids. Germline V gene sequence: CDR1 GTSNPN, CDR2 SVGIG (reference sequence). The V gene lost 1 base and the J gene lost 2 bases, with 9 bases spanning the gap.

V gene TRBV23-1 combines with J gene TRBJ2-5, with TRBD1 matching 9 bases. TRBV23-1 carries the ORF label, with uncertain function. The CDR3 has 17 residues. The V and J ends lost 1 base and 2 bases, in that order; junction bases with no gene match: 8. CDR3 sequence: CASSQCHRGRAQETQYF. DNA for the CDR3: TGCGCCAGCAGTCAATGCCACAGGGGGCGGGCACAAGAGACCCAGTACTTC.